This entry is about one T cell receptor (gamma chain). This clone was picked up a small number of times. Its antigen target is currently unknown. TCRdb shows a much larger clone's protein in place of this DNA's translation, and the two differ at residue 14, likely through a read error; the protein shown is translated from the DNA. The germline V gene (reference sequence) provides CDR1 GITISATS and CDR2 ISYDGTV. The CDR3 goes from the cysteine to the phenylalanine over 15 residues. The CDR3 DNA has 45 bases and is translated from base 1. cDNA was made by template-switch reverse transcription with TRGC- and TRDC-specific primers in one tube, using SuperScript II. The TRGC primer was designed for binding to both the TRGC1 and TRGC2 constant genes. TRG and TRD amplification used the KAPA Real-Time Library Amplification Kit, with AMPure XP bead purification between steps. Illumina sequencing adapters were added by index PCR using the Nextera XT Index Kit. An Illumina MiSeq with the V2 300 kit was used to sequence the TRG and TRD amplicons, producing 150 bp paired-end reads. The original pipeline was this. Before any further analysis, FastQC version 0.11.8 was used to check read quality. With MiXCR version 3.0.3, reads were aligned to GenBank TRG or TRD reference genes and CDR3 sequences were built. Default MiXCR settings were kept, except that 3 rather than 5 consecutive nucleotides were used to assemble TRDD gene segments. N additions, CDR3 length, J segment length and clonotype sharing between samples were calculated with VDJtools version 1.2.1. CDR3 sequences that were out of frame or contained stop codons were left out of the analysis. The overlap of infant repertoires with previously published Vgamma9Vdelta2 repertoires from fetal, cord blood and adult blood was compared. Clones were re-identified by TCRdb from the public reads with CATT, and rows with the same DNA were merged. The V and J calls were not made by the authors but by TCRdb's processing. The sample has over 300 gamma-chain clones on record, more than 50% of them singletons. In total, the top ten clones hold less than 60% of the sample.

The data were obtained in a study of Vγ9Vδ2 T cells in congenital toxoplasmosis (dated by TCRdb to about 2021). Background on the whole study: Congenital toxoplasmosis was diagnosed using IgG, IgM and IgA serology, Western blot and an in-house interferon-gamma release assay. This study compared the CDR3 repertoires of the gamma and delta chains in sorted blood gammadelta T cells from congenitally T. gondii-infected infants versus uninfected infants. Repertoire sequencing was done on samples from infants at 2 months after birth and at 1 year of age. At 2 months, TCR sequencing included about five infected and around 9 uninfected infants, while at 1 year the sequenced group was 3 infected and 4 uninfected infants. Study-level results and caveats: Germline-encoded fetal-type TRDV2 CDR3 sequences seemed to be more prevalent in infected than in uninfected approximately 2-month-old infants, with an in utero expansion footprint being suggested. Compared with uninfected infants, infected infants at 2 months appeared to have fewer N additions in their TRGV9 and TRDV2 CDR3s, and this was especially true for TRDV2-TRDJ1 sequences. High prevalence of a public TRGV9 clonotype was observed in both infected and uninfected infants. Two months was the earliest age with enough suitable sample material for TCR repertoire analysis, so newborn repertoires were not sequenced. The repertoire differences between infected and uninfected infants were less clear at 1 year of age than at 2 months.

The same treatment, using spiramycin and/or pyrimethamine plus sulfadiazine plus folinic acid, was given to mothers of both infected and uninfected infants. Every infant, whether infected or uninfected, was delivered at term, after more than 37 weeks of gestation. Approximately 900 uL of blood was turned into PBMCs through Lymphoprep gradient centrifugation, and the PBMCs were then cryopreserved in liquid nitrogen and sent to Belgium. After thawing, PBMCs were labeled with Zombie NIR viability dye and stained with CD3, TCR gammadelta, Vgamma9 and Vdelta2 antibodies. CD3+ TCRgammadelta+ T cells were sorted on a FACSAria III with a mean purity of almost 99%. The RNeasy Micro Kit was used to isolate RNA from some 10,000 sorted gammadelta T cells per sample. The study infants had mothers who were enrolled with primary T. gondii infection during pregnancy. Peripheral blood samples from the infants were taken at an outpatient microbiology and virology center in Pavia, Italy.

The TCR originated in a child younger than 10 born to a mother with Toxoplasma gondii infection during pregnancy, either congenitally infected or uninfected (not recorded which). Sequencing was done on a sample of gamma-delta T cells from blood. The chain is encoded by TRGV9 joined to TRGJP. TRGJP1 explains the end of the DNA better; the J call may be wrong. The encoded CDR3 is CALWEAELGKKIKIF. At the DNA level, the sequence is TGTGCCTTGTGGGAGGCCGAGTTGGGCAAAAAAATCAAGATATTT.